The 24 T cell receptor beta chains below come from one sample, sequenced in a study of T cells in narcolepsy. Only in-frame clones appear in the TCRdb table, and some are missing; sequencing was by immunoSEQ multiplex PCR. There are some 15,000 clones in the sample; roughly 72% occur only once, and more than 13% lies in the top ten. Sequencing was carried out using CD45RA- memory CD8+ T cells from PBMCs. The receptors here all came from a human donor with narcolepsy.

Only a few counts were recorded for this clone. The chain joins TRBV5-1 to TRBJ1-2, with 12 bases matching TRBD1. CDR3 length: 17 residues. Unmatched junction bases numbered 14, after V lost 7 bases and J lost 4 bases. Germline values: CDR1 SGHRS, CDR2 YFSETQ. The CDR3 coding sequence is TGCGCCAGCGCCCCGGGGACAGGGGGCGCCTGGAGCTATGGCTACACCTTC. It is translated as CASAPGTGGAWSYGYTF.

The chain couples TRBV27 to TRBJ1-5, with D maybe TRBD1 (5 bases). This CDR3 comprises 14 residues. Germline assignment: CDR1 MNHEY and CDR2 SMNVEV (reference sequence). V lost 1 base and J 4 bases, leaving 8 bases between the germline ends. CDR3 bases: TGTGCCAGCAGTTTATTGGGGGGGAATCAGCCCCAGCATTTT. This gives the protein CASSLLGGNQPQHF.

The chain couples TRBV2 to TRBJ2-7, with D uncertain. With 3 bases removed from V and 4 bases from J, the gap between germline ends came to 10 bases. Germline CDR1 and CDR2: SNHLY and FYNNEI. The CDR3 covers 13 residues. The CDR3 reads CASSEGAWYEQYF. The CDR3 DNA reads as TGTGCCAGCAGTGAGGGCGCCTGGTACGAGCAGTACTTC.

The genes are TRBV4-2 and TRBJ2-2, with a tentative D call TRBD1 (6 bases). The CDR3 has 15 amino acids. Germline values: CDR1 LGHNA, CDR2 YNFKEQ. Trimming shortened V by 4 bases and J by 2 bases, and 11 bases separated the two germline ends. CDR3 coding DNA: TGTGCCAGCAGCCCCCGGGACACAAACACCGGGGAGCTGTTTTTT. This encodes CASSPRDTNTGELFF.

V usage is TRBV28 and J usage is TRBJ1-5; TRBD1 matches at 7 bases. The germline CDR1 and CDR2 sequences are MDHEN and SYDVKM. This CDR3 is 14 amino acids long. Unmatched junction bases numbered 6, after V lost 4 bases and J lost 6 bases. CDR3 DNA sequence: TGTGCCAGCAGTTCTACAGGGGAGGTTCAGCCCCAGCATTTT. It specifies CASSSTGEVQPQHF.

The chain combines TRBV13 with TRBJ2-1; D is tentatively TRBD1 or TRBD2 (5 bases each). The CDR3 spans 13 residues. Trimming shortened V by 5 bases and J by 8 bases, and 13 bases separated the two germline ends. Germline V CDR1 and CDR2: PRHDT, FYEKMQ (reference sequence). For the CDR3, the DNA is TGTGCCAGCAGCCAGGGACGTCCCGATGAGCAGTTCTTC. Protein: CASSQGRPDEQFF.

The chain carries TRBV7-8 and TRBJ1-5, with a weak D call TRBD1 (6 bases). Germline loops: CDR1 SGHVS, CDR2 FQNEAQ. V lost 1 base to trimming and J lost 6 bases, with 19 bases between them. The CDR3 is made up of 17 amino acids. This CDR3 reads CASSLGRTVGAAQPQHF. The CDR3 region has the DNA TGTGCCAGCAGCTTAGGTCGCACTGTGGGGGCTGCTCAGCCCCAGCATTTT. The variable domain in full, with the rest retrieved from reference TRBV7-8 and TRBJ1-5, is GAGVSQSPRYKVAKRGQDVALRCDPISGHVSLFWYQQALGQGPEFLTYFQNEAQLDKSGLPSDRFFAERPEGSVSTLKIQRTQQEDSAVYLCASSLGRTVGAAQPQHFGDGTRLSIL.

The gene calls are TRBV9 and TRBJ2-1; the D is unclear. Germline V lookup: CDR1 SGDLS, CDR2 YYNGEE. The CDR3 spans 16 residues. Trimming stripped 0 bases from V and 3 bases from J, with 13 bases between. CDR3 region: CASSVVVSGFYNEQFF. The CDR3, as DNA: TGTGCCAGCAGCGTAGTAGTTTCCGGATTCTACAATGAGCAGTTCTTC.

The V and J genes are TRBV29-1 and TRBJ1-2; perhaps TRBD1 as D (6 bases). The V and J ends lost 5 bases and 8 bases respectively, with 18 bases between them. Germline V gives CDR1 SQVTM, CDR2 ANQGSEA. This CDR3 has 13 amino acids. The CDR3 region is CSVPIPGAGGYTF. The DNA of the CDR3 is TGCAGCGTTCCCATCCCGGGGGCGGGGGGCTACACCTTC.

V gene TRBV2 combines with J gene TRBJ2-1; 15 positions agree with TRBD2. The CDR3 contains 15 residues. V shed 6 bases and J 5 bases; nucleotides not matched to a gene: 2. Germline V gene lookup returns CDR1 SNHLY and CDR2 FYNNEI. The CDR3 nucleotides are TGTGCCAGCAGCGGACTAGCGGGAGGGGACAATGAGCAGTTCTTC. Translated: CASSGLAGGDNEQFF.

The CDR3 here is CASSLVPGYEQYF. The CDR3 region has the DNA TGCGCCAGCAGCTTGGTGCCGGGATACGAGCAGTACTTC. The rearrangement joins TRBV5-1 to TRBJ2-7, with D possibly TRBD2 on 5 matching bases. Looked up from germline, CDR1 is SGHRS and CDR2 is YFSETQ. There are 13 residues in the CDR3. With 0 bases removed from V and 4 bases from J, the gap between germline ends came to 8 bases.

The chain is built from TRBV4-1 and TRBJ1-5; 7 bases fit TRBD1. This CDR3 is 16 amino acids long. The trim removed 3 bases at V and 0 bases at J, leaving 5 bases unmatched. Per germline, CDR1 MGHRA and CDR2 YSYEKL. CDR3 sequence: CASSQSGTASNQPQHF. The CDR3 nucleotides read TGCGCCAGCAGCCAGTCTGGGACAGCTAGCAATCAGCCCCAGCATTTT.

For this clone: At one of its ends the junction is not consistent with the germline gene, which may arise from a read error. Other DNA sequences in this sample translate to the same CDR3. The chain is built from TRBV9 and TRBJ2-5; D is perhaps TRBD2 (5 bases). From germline, CDR1 is SGDLS and CDR2 YYNGEE. The CDR3 is 11 residues long. CDR3 coding DNA: TGTGCCAGTAGCGTGGATGAGACCCAGTACTTC. This translates into CASSVDETQYF. The full variable domain, in which reference TRBV9 and TRBJ2-5 provide the parts outside the CDR3, is DSGVTQTPKHLITATGQRVTLRCSPRSGDLSVYWYQQSLDQGLQFLIQYYNGEERAKGNILERFSAQQFPDLHSELNLSSLELGDSALYFCASSVDETQYFGPGTRLLVL.

The V and J genes are TRBV19 and TRBJ2-2; 7 bases are a match to TRBD2. CDR3 length equals 15 residues. CDR1 is LNHDA and CDR2 is SQIVND in the germline V gene (reference sequence). The trim removed 7 bases at V and 7 bases at J, leaving 12 bases unmatched. The CDR3 DNA follows: TGTGCCAGTAAGGGAACGGGGGGTAGAGGCGGGGAGCTGTTTTTT. This gives the protein CASKGTGGRGGELFF.

This chain joins TRBV4-1 and TRBJ2-7, with unresolved D. V was cut by 4 bases and J by 9 bases, with 22 bases left in between. CDR3 length: 15 residues. Germline CDR1 and CDR2: MGHRA and YSYEKL. The CDR3 DNA is TGCGCCAGCAGCCCACTATTTTTAGGTCGAGGCGGGCAGTACTTC. This encodes CASSPLFLGRGGQYF.

This clone appeared once. The chain employs TRBV6-5 and TRBJ1-3, with D uncertain. Trimming removed 5 bases from V and 0 bases from J, with 5 bases in between. CDR1 MNHEY and CDR2 SVGAGI come from the germline V gene. The CDR3 has 13 residues. The CDR3 loop reads CASSPYSGNTIYF. CDR3 sequence (DNA): TGTGCCAGCAGTCCTTACTCTGGAAACACCATATATTTT.

This clone was recorded once. V usage is TRBV5-4 and J usage is TRBJ2-1; TRBD2 agrees at 8 bases. The junction had 12 bases not matched to a gene; V was cut back by 1 base and J by 3 bases. CDR1 SGHNT and CDR2 YYREEE come from the germline V gene (reference sequence). The CDR3 covers 18 residues. CDR3 sequence: CASSLSGLAGLDYNEQFF. The CDR3 DNA follows: TGTGCCAGCAGCTTGTCTGGGCTAGCGGGTTTGGACTACAATGAGCAGTTCTTC.

The rearrangement joins TRBV6-5 to TRBJ2-2; a weak D match, TRBD1 (5 bases). The length of the CDR3 is 12 residues. Germline V gene sequence: CDR1 MNHEY, CDR2 SVGAGI. Trimming cost V 8 bases and J 3 bases, with 7 bases left between them. The CDR3 reads CASGHHTGELFF. CDR3 DNA sequence: TGTGCCAGCGGACACCACACCGGGGAGCTGTTTTTT.

The count of this clone is one. The chain couples TRBV4-1 to TRBJ2-1; 10 bases map to TRBD2. The J segment lost 9 bases and the V segment lost 5 bases, leaving 16 bases of the junction unmatched. Germline lookup yields CDR1 MGHRA and CDR2 YSYEKL. The CDR3 runs 17 residues. The chain's CDR3 is CASSSLGIAGGASEQFF. CDR3 nucleotides: TGCGCCAGCAGCTCCCTAGGAATAGCGGGGGGAGCAAGTGAGCAGTTCTTC.

The chain is built from TRBV2 and TRBJ1-1, with TRBD1 matching over 8 bases. With 3 bases clipped from V and 5 bases from J, the junction kept 11 bases outside the gene matches. Germline V gives CDR1 SNHLY, CDR2 FYNNEI. The CDR3 consists of 16 residues. The CDR3 loop reads CASSEQGAVIETEAFF. The CDR3 nucleotides are TGTGCCAGCAGTGAGCAGGGGGCAGTAATAGAGACTGAAGCTTTCTTT.

Notes on this clone: The sample holds other DNA sequences that translate to the same CDR3. The genes are TRBV27 and TRBJ1-1, with a weak D call TRBD1 (5 bases). This CDR3 has 15 residues. V was cut by 1 base and J by 4 bases, with 13 bases left in between. Germline assignment: CDR1 MNHEY and CDR2 SMNVEV (reference sequence). The CDR3 reads CASSLLRGRVTEAFF. In DNA form, the CDR3 reads TGTGCCAGCAGTTTATTAAGGGGTCGGGTCACTGAAGCTTTCTTT.

The chain links TRBV6-1 to TRBJ1-4; D gene unclear. Trimming removed 4 bases at V and 0 bases at J, with 12 bases between. Germline lookup yields CDR1 MNHNS and CDR2 SASEGT. This CDR3 contains 16 residues. CDR3 bases: TGTGCCAGCAGTGGAACGATTGGGGCAACTAATGAAAAACTGTTTTTT. Translating it yields CASSGTIGATNEKLFF.

The genes are TRBV6-5 and TRBJ2-7; 8 nucleotides match TRBD1. The CDR3 sequence is 15 residues long. Per germline, CDR1 MNHEY and CDR2 SVGAGI. Unmatched junction bases numbered 5, after V lost 2 bases and J lost 2 bases. This CDR3 is CASSYAPGQAYEQYF. For the CDR3, the DNA is TGTGCCAGCAGTTACGCCCCGGGACAGGCCTACGAGCAGTACTTC.

As concerns this clone: Germline is not matched at one junction end, which may reflect a read error. CDR3 coding DNA: TGTGCTAGCAGCTTAGGGTGGCAGGCGGGCAATGAGCAGTTCTTC. Protein product: CASSLGWQAGNEQFF. V gene TRBV7-7 combines with J gene TRBJ2-1, with D perhaps matching TRBD2 (5 bases). Germline-derived CDR1 and CDR2 are SSHAT and FNYEAQ (reference sequence). The CDR3 totals 15 residues.